This T cell receptor beta chain was identified in a study of sequential checkpoint blockade in melanoma. The wider study: First-line arms were nivolumab then ipilimumab, or the reverse, randomized 1:1. Maintenance nivolumab came after either treatment sequence.

Sequenced by immunoSEQ multiplex PCR; TCRdb stores in-frame clones only, minus some. This table holds roughly 12,000 clones, more than 65% found once. V was cut by 6 bases and J by 4 bases, with 13 bases left in between. The CDR3 totals 14 residues. Looked up from germline, CDR1 is MNHEY and CDR2 is SMNVEV (reference sequence). Treatment described: randomized to nivolumab then ipilimumab (arm A) or the reverse (arm B). Patients had received no earlier DNA-damaging chemotherapy. Live CD3+CD8+ CD19− CD56− cells were sorted from PBMCs. This chain joins TRBV27 and TRBJ1-5; the D gene is possibly TRBD1 (6 bases). The source of this sequence is a human donor with melanoma. The sequences come from CD8+ T cells sorted from blood (inferred from file names), collected from a patient given nivolumab and ipilimumab in sequence. The CDR3 bases are TGTGCCAGCAGGACCTCCCAGGGGAATCAGCCCCAGCATTTT. It specifies CASRTSQGNQPQHF.